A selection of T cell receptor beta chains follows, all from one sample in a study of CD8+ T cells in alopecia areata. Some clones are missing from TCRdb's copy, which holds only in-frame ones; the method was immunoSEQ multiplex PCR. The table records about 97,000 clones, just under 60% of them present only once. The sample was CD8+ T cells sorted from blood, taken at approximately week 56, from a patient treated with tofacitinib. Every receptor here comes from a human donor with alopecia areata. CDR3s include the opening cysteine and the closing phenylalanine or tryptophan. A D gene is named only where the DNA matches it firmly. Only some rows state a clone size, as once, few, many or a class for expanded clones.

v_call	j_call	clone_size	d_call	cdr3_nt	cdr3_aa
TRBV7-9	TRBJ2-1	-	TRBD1	TGTGCCAGCAGCGGACAGGCTAGGCATGAGCAGTTCTTC	CASSGQARHEQFF
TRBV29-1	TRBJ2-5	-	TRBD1	TGCAGCGTTGAAGGGGGCCCGGGGACAGGGGGCAGCGAGACCCAGTACTTC	CSVEGGPGTGGSETQYF
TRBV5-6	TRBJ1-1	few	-	TGTGCCAGCAGCTTCAGGGGCAGGCACACTGAAGCTTTCTTT	CASSFRGRHTEAFF
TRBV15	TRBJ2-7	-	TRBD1	TGTGCCACCAGCAGAAGGGACAGGGCGCGGGAGCAGTACTTC	CATSRRDRAREQYF
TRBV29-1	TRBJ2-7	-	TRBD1	TGCAGCGTTGAAAAAAGGGACAGTTTGACCTACGAGCAGTACTTC	CSVEKRDSLTYEQYF
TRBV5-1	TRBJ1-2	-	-	TGCGCCAGCAGCCCCCGACAGGCGGGTAACTATGGCTACACCTTC	CASSPRQAGNYGYTF
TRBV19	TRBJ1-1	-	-	TGTGCCAGTAGTAGCGGGAACACTGAAGCTTTCTTT	CASSSGNTEAFF
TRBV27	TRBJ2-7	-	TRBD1	TGTGCCAGCAGTTTCGGGACAGGGTCCTACGAGCAGTACTTC	CASSFGTGSYEQYF
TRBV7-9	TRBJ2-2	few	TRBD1	TGTGCCAGCAGCCCAGACCAGGGGGCTGGGGAGCTGTTTTTT	CASSPDQGAGELFF
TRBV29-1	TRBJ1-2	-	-	TGCAGCGTTGAAGAGGCGCAGGTATATGGCTACACCTTC	CSVEEAQVYGYTF
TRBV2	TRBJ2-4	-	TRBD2	TGTGCCAGCAGGGCTAGCGGGGGGGCCCCCCCGGCCAAAAACATTCAGTACTTC	CASRASGGAPPAKNIQYF
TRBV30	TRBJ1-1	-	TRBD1	TGTGCCTGGAGTGAATTCAGGGGGGACACTGAAGCTTTCTTT	CAWSEFRGDTEAFF
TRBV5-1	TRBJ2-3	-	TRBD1	TGCGCCAGCAGCTGGCAGGGGGTGTCCCCAGATACGCAGTATTTT	CASSWQGVSPDTQYF
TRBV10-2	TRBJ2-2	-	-	TGCGCCAGCAGTGATTTAAGGACCGGGGAGCTGTTTTTT	CASSDLRTGELFF
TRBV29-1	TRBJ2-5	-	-	TGCAGCGCCTTCCAGGGAGAGGAGACCCAGTACTTC	CSAFQGEETQYF
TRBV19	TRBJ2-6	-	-	TGTGCCAGTAGTATTCTCAGTGGGGCCAACGTCCTGACTTTC	CASSILSGANVLTF
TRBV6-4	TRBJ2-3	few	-	TGTGCCAGCAGCCCCAGGATAGCCGACACAGATACGCAGTATTTT	CASSPRIADTDTQYF